The rows below give T cell receptor beta chains drawn from one sample of a study of tumor-infiltrating lymphocytes in oesophageal squamous cell carcinoma. TCRdb ran MiXCR on the PCR reads and lists one entry per CDR3 protein. Found here are about 24,000 distinct CDR3 sequences, 35% to 45% of them singletons; the top ten hold 23%. Input material: esophageal tumor tissue. The source of these receptors is a male donor with esophageal squamous cell carcinoma. CDR3s include the opening cysteine and the closing phenylalanine or tryptophan. Each record gives: D gene, J gene, V gene, clone size, CDR3 protein, CDR3 DNA. D genes are given only for firm matches. Where a row states a size, it is once, few, many or the class of an expanded clone; other rows omit it.

TRBD2	TRBJ2-1	TRBV7-3	-	CASSSSRLGGNEQFF	TGTGCCAGCAGCTCGTCTAGACTGGGGGGGAATGAGCAGTTCTTC
-	TRBJ2-1	TRBV5-1	once	CASSLEEAEQFF	TGCGCCAGCAGCTTGGAAGAGGCCGAGCAGTTCTTC
-	TRBJ2-5	TRBV7-3	-	CASSRSGTPEETQYF	TGTGCCAGCAGCCGTTCCGGGACACCCGAAGAGACCCAGTACTTC
-	TRBJ2-6	TRBV10-3	-	CAISESGGAQAHVLTF	TGTGCCATCAGTGAGTCGGGGGGGGCGCAAGCCCACGTCCTGACTTTC
-	TRBJ1-4	TRBV7-9	few	CASSFTEKLFF	TGTGCCAGCAGCTTCACTGAAAAACTGTTTTTT
TRBD2	TRBJ2-2	TRBV11-2	many	CASSPFGGGTGELFF	TGTGCCAGCAGCCCCTTCGGGGGGGGCACCGGGGAGCTGTTTTTT
-	TRBJ1-1	TRBV19	many	CASRGLVNTEAFF	TGTGCCAGTAGAGGACTGGTAAACACTGAAGCTTTCTTT
-	TRBJ2-5	TRBV7-3	-	CASSRGLETQYF	TGTGCCAGCAGCAGGGGTTTAGAGACCCAGTACTTC
-	TRBJ2-5	TRBV5-1	-	CASSLWGEGQETQYF	TGCGCCAGCAGCTTGTGGGGGGAAGGCCAAGAGACCCAGTACTTC
-	TRBJ2-7	TRBV12-3/TRBV12-4	-	CASRPASVSSYNEQYF	TGTGCCAGCAGACCCGCTAGCGTCAGCTCCTACAATGAGCAGTACTTC
-	TRBJ1-6	TRBV6-1	-	CASSRRTTFSNSPLHF	TGTGCCAGCAGTAGAAGGACAACCTTCTCTAATTCACCCCTCCACTTT
TRBD2	TRBJ2-4	TRBV5-1	-	CASSQGGGANIQYF	TGCGCCAGCAGCCAGGGCGGGGGAGCAAACATTCAGTACTTC
-	TRBJ2-5	TRBV7-3	few	CASSLASGNQETQYF	TGTGCCAGCAGCTTAGCTTCCGGGAACCAAGAGACCCAGTACTTC
-	TRBJ2-5	TRBV7-8	-	CASSPRGRETQYF	TGTGCCAGCAGCCCAAGGGGCCGAGAGACCCAGTACTTC
TRBD1	TRBJ2-5	TRBV5-1	few	CASSLYGQGRETQYF	TGCGCCAGCAGCTTATATGGACAGGGGAGGGAGACCCAGTACTTC
-	TRBJ2-1	TRBV7-2	-	CASSSQGFIQFF	TGTGCCAGCAGCTCACAGGGTTTCATTCAGTTCTTC
-	TRBJ2-5	TRBV7-2	-	CASSWGGAQETQYF	TGTGCCAGCAGCTGGGGCGGGGCTCAAGAGACCCAGTACTTC
-	TRBJ2-1	TRBV7-9	-	CASSYLQTKYNEQFF	TGTGCCAGCAGCTACTTACAGACGAAGTACAATGAGCAGTTCTTC
TRBD1	TRBJ2-1	TRBV5-1	-	CASSSAPGTGTYEQFF	TGCGCCAGCAGCTCGGCCCCCGGGACAGGGACGTACGAGCAGTTCTTC
TRBD1	TRBJ2-1	TRBV6-6	-	CASSPGTGPHNEQFF	TGTGCCAGCAGCCCCGGGACAGGACCCCACAATGAGCAGTTCTTC
-	TRBJ2-1	TRBV6-6	medium-sized	CASSYSQGLFEQFF	TGTGCCAGCAGTTACTCACAGGGACTATTTGAGCAGTTCTTC
-	TRBJ2-3	TRBV19	many	CASSRLGIYTDTQYF	TGTGCCAGTAGTAGACTAGGAATATACACAGATACGCAGTATTTT
TRBD2	TRBJ2-7	TRBV6-2/TRBV6-3	many	CASSYPAGASYEQYF	TGTGCCAGCAGTTACCCAGCGGGGGCCTCCTACGAGCAGTACTTC
-	TRBJ1-2	TRBV2	few	CASSVRALGYGYTF	TGTGCCAGCAGCGTTAGGGCCCTGGGCTATGGCTACACCTTC
TRBD2	TRBJ2-1	TRBV7-9	few	CASSLGKGTNNEQFF	TGTGCCAGCAGCTTAGGAAAGGGGACTAACAATGAGCAGTTCTTC
-	TRBJ2-6	TRBV6-1	many	CASSSRRSGANVLTF	TGTGCCAGCAGCTCGAGACGCTCTGGGGCCAACGTCCTGACTTTC
-	TRBJ1-5	TRBV24-1	many	CATSAAGGNQPQHF	TGTGCCACCAGTGCCGCGGGGGGAAATCAGCCCCAGCATTTT
TRBD1	TRBJ1-6	TRBV10-2	many	CASSGDRGNSPLHF	TGCGCCAGCAGTGGTGACAGGGGTAATTCACCCCTCCACTTC